Listed below are T cell receptor beta chains from one sample, sequenced in a study of cytomegalovirus exposure and HLA in healthy donors. Using immunoSEQ multiplex PCR, the repertoire was profiled, and TCRdb retains in-frame clones only, with some absent. The sample lists 90,000 to 100,000 clones, around 85% occurring once. Specimen: PBMCs. The receptors were sampled from a woman between 25 and 40 years old in good health and CMV-seronegative. Each CDR3 is given with its conserved first and last residue. A D gene is named only where the DNA matches it firmly. Part of the rows lack a size; the others show once, few, many or a class for expanded clones.

cdr3_length,d_call,clone_size,j_call,v_call,cdr3_nt,cdr3_aa
11,NA,NA,TRBJ1-4,TRBV7-2,TGTGCCAGCAGCCTTAATGAAAAACTGTTTTTT,CASSLNEKLFF
14,NA,few,TRBJ2-7,TRBV18,TGTGCCAGCTCACCAGGACTGGTATCCTACGAGCAGTACTTC,CASSPGLVSYEQYF
17,NA,NA,TRBJ2-1,TRBV7-2,TGTGCCAGCAGCTCGCCGCGTGGGAGTCGGCATAATAATGAGCAGTTCTTC,CASSSPRGSRHNNEQFF
15,NA,once,TRBJ1-4,TRBV5-5,TGTGCCAGCAGCATTTTACAGGGAGTGAGTAGCAAACTGTTTTTT,CASSILQGVSSKLFF
15,NA,NA,TRBJ2-2,TRBV10-3,TGTGCCATCAGTGAGTTAGGACAGTCCACCGGGGAGCTGTTTTTT,CAISELGQSTGELFF
15,TRBD1,NA,TRBJ1-1,TRBV4-3,TGCGCCAGCAGCCAAGAGACAGGGGGACGGACTGAAGCTTTCTTT,CASSQETGGRTEAFF
18,NA,NA,TRBJ2-7,TRBV7-9,TGTGCCAGCAGCTCGCAAAGAGTGGAGCCACTCAAGTACTACGAGCAGTACTTC,CASSSQRVEPLKYYEQYF
15,TRBD1,NA,TRBJ2-1,TRBV25-1,TGTGCCAGCAGCACCGGGACAGGGGTATACAATGAGCAGTTCTTC,CASSTGTGVYNEQFF
14,NA,NA,TRBJ2-1,TRBV7-2,TGTGCCAGCAGCCCGGGGTCCCACTACAATGAGCAGTTCTTC,CASSPGSHYNEQFF
14,TRBD2,NA,TRBJ2-3,TRBV19,TGTGCCAGTAAAGCTGCTAGCGGGAGAGATACGCAGTATTTT,CASKAASGRDTQYF
14,NA,NA,TRBJ1-2,TRBV6-1,TGTGCCAGCAGCGCGGACATCCCGAGTTATGGCTACACCTTC,CASSADIPSYGYTF
16,NA,NA,TRBJ1-3,TRBV6-6,TGTGCCAGCAGTTACCCAAGGGGAGGGGATGGAAACACCATATATTTT,CASSYPRGGDGNTIYF
16,TRBD1,NA,TRBJ1-3,TRBV18,TGTGCCAGCTCACCGTCGGCAGGGGGCTCTGGAAACACCATATATTTT,CASSPSAGGSGNTIYF
11,NA,NA,TRBJ2-7,TRBV20-1,TGCGGGGCCCACCACCCCCGAGAGCAGTACTTC,CGAHHPREQYF
15,NA,NA,TRBJ2-2,TRBV2,TGTGCCAGCAGCCCTTATGTGAGCGACACCGGGGAGCTGTTTTTT,CASSPYVSDTGELFF
12,TRBD1,medium-sized,TRBJ1-1,TRBV6-1,TGTGCCAGCGGGGACAGGTATACTGAAGCTTTCTTT,CASGDRYTEAFF
13,NA,few,TRBJ2-7,TRBV19,TGTGCCAGTAGTAACAGAGGGGGAGACGAGCAGTACTTC,CASSNRGGDEQYF
14,NA,NA,TRBJ1-2,TRBV6-5,TGTGCCAGCAGTTACTCGAAGGGAGGCTATGGCTACACCTTC,CASSYSKGGYGYTF
15,TRBD1,once,TRBJ1-1,TRBV11-3,TGTGCCAGCAGCCAACAGGGGGCGGCGGACACTGAAGCTTTCTTT,CASSQQGAADTEAFF
13,NA,NA,TRBJ2-5,TRBV7-2,TGTGCCAGCAGCGACGGGTTCCCAGAGACCCAGTACTTC,CASSDGFPETQYF
13,NA,NA,TRBJ1-2,TRBV2,TGTGCCAGCTCTCCCATCGGGGTCCGCGGCTACACCTTC,CASSPIGVRGYTF
15,NA,NA,TRBJ2-7,TRBV6-1,TGTGCCAGCAGTGAGATACTGGGGTGGGGGGACGAGCAGTACTTC,CASSEILGWGDEQYF
14,NA,NA,TRBJ2-5,TRBV7-7,TGTGCTAGCAGCTTAGTTCCTAGTGGAGAGACCCAGTACTTC,CASSLVPSGETQYF
15,TRBD2,NA,TRBJ2-1,TRBV7-3,TGTGCCAGCAGCTTAATGTACGGGGGGAACAATGAGCAGTTCTTC,CASSLMYGGNNEQFF
15,TRBD1,NA,TRBJ1-2,TRBV28,TGTGCCAGCAGTTCGTGGACAGGGGGTGATGATGGCTACACCTTC,CASSSWTGGDDGYTF
13,TRBD1,NA,TRBJ1-5,TRBV7-9,TGTGCCGTACAGGGGGGTAGCAATCAGCCCCAGCATTTT,CAVQGGSNQPQHF
14,TRBD1,NA,TRBJ2-3,TRBV5-1,TGCGCCAGCAGCCCGGGACAGCGGACAGATACGCAGTATTTT,CASSPGQRTDTQYF
15,TRBD1,NA,TRBJ2-4,TRBV9,TGTGCCAGCAGCCCTCGGACAGGGGGCAGAGACATTCAGTACTTC,CASSPRTGGRDIQYF
13,NA,NA,TRBJ1-2,TRBV11-2,TGTGCCAGCAGCTTGGGCAATCGAAGGGGCTACACCTTC,CASSLGNRRGYTF
13,TRBD1,few,TRBJ2-7,TRBV6-6,TGTGCCAGCAGTTACCTGGGACAGCGCGAGCAGTACTTC,CASSYLGQREQYF
16,TRBD2,NA,TRBJ2-7,TRBV12-5,TGTGCTAGTGGTTTGGTACGGGGTGGCGGGAGCCACGAGCAGTACTTC,CASGLVRGGGSHEQYF
14,NA,NA,TRBJ1-5,TRBV6-1,TGTGCCAGCAGGTCGGGGGGTGGCAATCAGCCCCAGCATTTT,CASRSGGGNQPQHF
15,TRBD1,once,TRBJ1-2,TRBV11-2,TGTGCCAGCAGCGGACCGGACAGGGCCAGGAAGGGCTACACCTTC,CASSGPDRARKGYTF
19,TRBD2,NA,TRBJ2-7,TRBV7-2,TGTGCCAGCAGCTTCAACCCCGGGACTAGCGGGAAATCTCCCTACGAGCAGTACTTC,CASSFNPGTSGKSPYEQYF
14,NA,NA,TRBJ2-3,TRBV4-2,TGTGCCAGCAGCCAAGACCGTAGCACAGATACGCAGTATTTT,CASSQDRSTDTQYF
15,TRBD1,NA,TRBJ2-5,TRBV9,TGTGCCAGCAGCGTCTGGGCAGGGGGCGGCGAGACCCAGTACTTC,CASSVWAGGGETQYF
13,NA,NA,TRBJ2-5,TRBV6-1,TGTGCCAGCAGTGAATTAGTCAGGGAGACCCAGTACTTC,CASSELVRETQYF
15,NA,once,TRBJ2-5,TRBV6-1,TGTGCCAGCAGTGAAGACGGGGGAGGAGGAGAGACCCAGTACTTC,CASSEDGGGGETQYF
15,TRBD1,NA,TRBJ1-4,TRBV7-3,TGTGCCAGCAGCCAAACCGGACAGGGGCATGAAAAACTGTTTTTT,CASSQTGQGHEKLFF
15,NA,NA,TRBJ1-4,TRBV11-2,TGTGCCAGCAGCTTGGGGAGGCTTCTGGCGGAAAAACTGTTTTTT,CASSLGRLLAEKLFF
17,TRBD2,NA,TRBJ2-2,TRBV14,TGTGCCAGCAGCCAATTCGGGGGACTAGGACGCACCGGGGAGCTGTTTTTT,CASSQFGGLGRTGELFF
17,NA,NA,TRBJ2-1,TRBV5-4,TGTGCCAGCAGCCCGAAGTCGGGCGGGGTCTCCTACAATGAGCAGTTCTTC,CASSPKSGGVSYNEQFF
13,NA,NA,TRBJ2-2,TRBV5-1,TGCGCCAGCAGCTCTCAGGGTTCCGGGGAGCTGTTTTTT,CASSSQGSGELFF
13,NA,NA,TRBJ2-7,TRBV7-9,TGTGCCAGCGGCCGGGACACCTCGTACGAGCAGTACTTC,CASGRDTSYEQYF
14,TRBD2,NA,TRBJ2-3,TRBV28,TGTGCCAGCAGAAAGGGACTAGCGGGAGTCGCGCAGTATTTT,CASRKGLAGVAQYF
14,TRBD2,NA,TRBJ2-1,TRBV5-1,TGCGCCAGCAGCTTCCAGCGGGAGGGTATTGAGCAGTTCTTC,CASSFQREGIEQFF
14,NA,NA,TRBJ1-1,TRBV19,TGTGCCAGTAGTTTGTGGGGGCGGGAGACTGAAGCTTTCTTT,CASSLWGRETEAFF
15,NA,NA,TRBJ2-2,TRBV11-2,TGTGCCAGCAGCTTATCCGGGTTACCCACCGGGGAGCTGTTTTTT,CASSLSGLPTGELFF
13,NA,NA,TRBJ2-7,TRBV7-9,TGTGCCAGCAGCACCCTGAGCTCCTACGAGCAGTACTTC,CASSTLSSYEQYF
17,NA,few,TRBJ2-6,TRBV7-6,TGTGCCAGCAGCTTAGATGGGGCCATCTCTGGGGCCAACGTCCTGACTTTC,CASSLDGAISGANVLTF
11,NA,NA,TRBJ1-2,TRBV11-3,TGTGCCAGCAGCTCTGACGGCAGGCCCACCTTC,CASSSDGRPTF
13,NA,NA,TRBJ2-7,TRBV7-2,TGTGCCAGCAGCCTCCATGCGGGGACCGAGCAGTACTTC,CASSLHAGTEQYF
13,NA,NA,TRBJ2-3,TRBV11-2,TGTGCCAGCAGCCGGGTAGACACAGATACGCAGTATTTT,CASSRVDTDTQYF
14,NA,NA,TRBJ1-1,TRBV19,TGTGCCAGTAGTACTTACACAGGGAGAGGCCGAGCTTTCTTT,CASSTYTGRGRAFF
18,NA,NA,TRBJ1-5,TRBV6-4,TGTGCCAGCAGTGAACGGGGGGCTGTTGGGTATAGCAATCAGCCCCAGCATTTT,CASSERGAVGYSNQPQHF
13,TRBD2,NA,TRBJ2-7,TRBV9,TGTGCCAGCAGTCGGGAGGGCTCCTACGAGCAGTACTTC,CASSREGSYEQYF